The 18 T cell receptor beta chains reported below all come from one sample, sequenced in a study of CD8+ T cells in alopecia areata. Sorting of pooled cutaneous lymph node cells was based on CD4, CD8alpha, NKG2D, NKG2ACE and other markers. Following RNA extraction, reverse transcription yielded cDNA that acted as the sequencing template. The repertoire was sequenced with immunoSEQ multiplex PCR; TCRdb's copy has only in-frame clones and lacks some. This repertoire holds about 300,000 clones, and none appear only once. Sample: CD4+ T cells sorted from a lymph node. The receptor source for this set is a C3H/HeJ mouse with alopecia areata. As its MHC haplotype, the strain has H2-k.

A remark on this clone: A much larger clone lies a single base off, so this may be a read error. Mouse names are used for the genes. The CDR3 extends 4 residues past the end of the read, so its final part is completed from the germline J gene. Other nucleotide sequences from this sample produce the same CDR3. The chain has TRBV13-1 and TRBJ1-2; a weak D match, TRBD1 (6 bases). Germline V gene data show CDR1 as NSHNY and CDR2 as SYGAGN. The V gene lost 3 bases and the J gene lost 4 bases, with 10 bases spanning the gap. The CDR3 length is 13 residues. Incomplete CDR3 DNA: TGTGCCAGCAGTGGCAGGGGTGGCTCC. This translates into CASSGRGGS. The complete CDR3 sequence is CASSGRGGSDYTF.

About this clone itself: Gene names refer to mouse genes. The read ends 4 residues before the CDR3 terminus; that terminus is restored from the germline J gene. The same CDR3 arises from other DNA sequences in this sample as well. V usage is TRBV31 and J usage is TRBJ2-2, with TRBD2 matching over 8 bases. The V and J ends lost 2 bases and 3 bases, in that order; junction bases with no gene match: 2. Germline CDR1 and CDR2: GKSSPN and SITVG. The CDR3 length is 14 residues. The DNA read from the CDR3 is TGTGCCTGGAGTAGGGGGGGCGACACCGGG. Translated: CAWSRGGDTG. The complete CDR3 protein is CAWSRGGDTGQLYF.

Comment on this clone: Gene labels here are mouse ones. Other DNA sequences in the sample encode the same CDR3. The CDR3 region is CASSQQGSQDTQYF. The CDR3 bases that were read are TGTGCCAGCAGCCAACAGGGTTCCCAAGAC. The chain employs TRBV5 and TRBJ2-5; weak D call: TRBD1 (5 bases). The read gets to within 4 residues of the CDR3 end, and the germline J gene fills in the rest. This CDR3 has 14 amino acids. Germline V gives CDR1 LGHNA, CDR2 YNLKQL (reference sequence). Trimming cost V 2 bases and J 2 bases, with 8 bases left between them.

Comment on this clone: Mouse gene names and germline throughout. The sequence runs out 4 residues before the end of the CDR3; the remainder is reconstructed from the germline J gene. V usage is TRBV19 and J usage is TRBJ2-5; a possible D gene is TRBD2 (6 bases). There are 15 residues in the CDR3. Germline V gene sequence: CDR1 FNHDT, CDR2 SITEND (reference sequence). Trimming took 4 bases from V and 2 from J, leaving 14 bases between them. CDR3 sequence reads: CASSRNSWGQDTQYF. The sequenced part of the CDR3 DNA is TGTGCCAGCAGTCGAAATTCCTGGGGCCAAGAC.

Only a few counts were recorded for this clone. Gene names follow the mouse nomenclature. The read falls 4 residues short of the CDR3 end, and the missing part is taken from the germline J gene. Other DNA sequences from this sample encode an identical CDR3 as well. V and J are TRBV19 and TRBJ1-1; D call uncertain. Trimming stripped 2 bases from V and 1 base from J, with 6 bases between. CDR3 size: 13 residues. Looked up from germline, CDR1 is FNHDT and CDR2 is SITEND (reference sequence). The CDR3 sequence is CASSIRGNTEVFF. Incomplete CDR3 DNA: TGTGCCAGCAGTATTAGAGGGAACACA.

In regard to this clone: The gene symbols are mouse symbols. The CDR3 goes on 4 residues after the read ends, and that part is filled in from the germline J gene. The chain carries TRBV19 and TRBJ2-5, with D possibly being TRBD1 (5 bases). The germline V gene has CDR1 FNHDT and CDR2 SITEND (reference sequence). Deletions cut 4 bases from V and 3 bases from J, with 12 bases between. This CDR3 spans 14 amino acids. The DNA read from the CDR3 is TGTGCCAGCAGTCCATCCAGGGCGCAAGAC. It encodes CASSPSRAQD. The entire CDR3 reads CASSPSRAQDTQYF.

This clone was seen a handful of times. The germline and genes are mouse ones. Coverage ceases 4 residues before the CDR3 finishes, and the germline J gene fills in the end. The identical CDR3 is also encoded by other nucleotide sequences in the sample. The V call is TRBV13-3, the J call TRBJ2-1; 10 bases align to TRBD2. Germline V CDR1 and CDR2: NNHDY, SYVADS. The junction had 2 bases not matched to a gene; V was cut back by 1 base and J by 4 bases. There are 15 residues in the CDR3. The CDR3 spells CASSDLGGRYAEQFF. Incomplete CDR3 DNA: TGTGCCAGCAGTGATCTGGGGGGGCGATATGCT.

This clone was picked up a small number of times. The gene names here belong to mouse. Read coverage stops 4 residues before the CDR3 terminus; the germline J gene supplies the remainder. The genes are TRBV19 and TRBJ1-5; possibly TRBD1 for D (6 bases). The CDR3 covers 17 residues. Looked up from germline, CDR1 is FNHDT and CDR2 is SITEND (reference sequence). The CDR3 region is CASSIADRNYNNQAPLF. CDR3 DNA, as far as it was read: TGTGCCAGCAGTATCGCGGACAGAAATTATAACAACCAA.

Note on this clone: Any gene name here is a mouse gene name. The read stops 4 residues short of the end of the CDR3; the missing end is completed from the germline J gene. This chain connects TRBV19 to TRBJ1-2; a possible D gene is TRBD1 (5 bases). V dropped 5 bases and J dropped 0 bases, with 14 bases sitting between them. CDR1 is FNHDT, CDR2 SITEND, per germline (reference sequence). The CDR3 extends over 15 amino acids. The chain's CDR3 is CASSDIGGANSDYTF. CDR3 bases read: TGTGCCAGCAGCGATATTGGGGGGGCAAACTCC.

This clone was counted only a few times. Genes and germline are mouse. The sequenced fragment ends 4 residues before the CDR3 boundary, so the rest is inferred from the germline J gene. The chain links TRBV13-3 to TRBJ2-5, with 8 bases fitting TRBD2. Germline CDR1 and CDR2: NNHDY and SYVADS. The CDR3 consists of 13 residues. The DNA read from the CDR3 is TGTGCCAGCAGAGGACTGGGCCCGGAC. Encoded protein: CASRGLGPD. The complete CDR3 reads CASRGLGPDTQYF.

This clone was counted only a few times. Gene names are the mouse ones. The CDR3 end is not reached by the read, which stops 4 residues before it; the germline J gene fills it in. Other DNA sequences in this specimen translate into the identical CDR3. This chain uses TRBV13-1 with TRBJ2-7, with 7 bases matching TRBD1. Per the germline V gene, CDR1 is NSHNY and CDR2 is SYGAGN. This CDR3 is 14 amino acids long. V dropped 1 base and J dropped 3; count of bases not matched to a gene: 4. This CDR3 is CASSDRAGGYEQYF. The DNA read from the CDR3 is TGTGCCAGCAGTGATCGGGCAGGGGGCTAT.

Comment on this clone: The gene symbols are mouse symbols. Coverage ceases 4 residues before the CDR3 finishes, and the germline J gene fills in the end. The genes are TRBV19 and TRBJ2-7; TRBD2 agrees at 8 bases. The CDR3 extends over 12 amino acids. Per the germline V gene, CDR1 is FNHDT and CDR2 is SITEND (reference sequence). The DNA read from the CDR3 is TGTGCCAGCAACTCTGGGGGGTAT. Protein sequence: CASNSGGY. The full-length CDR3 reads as CASNSGGYEQYF.

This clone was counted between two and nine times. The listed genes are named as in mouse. CDR3 protein: CAWSEDTQYF. CDR3 DNA (partial): TGTGCCTGGAGTGAAGAC. The chain joins TRBV31 to TRBJ2-5; no clear D. The sequence runs out 4 residues before the end of the CDR3; the remainder is reconstructed from the germline J gene. Germline V gene lookup returns CDR1 GKSSPN and CDR2 SITVG. The CDR3 is 10 amino acids.

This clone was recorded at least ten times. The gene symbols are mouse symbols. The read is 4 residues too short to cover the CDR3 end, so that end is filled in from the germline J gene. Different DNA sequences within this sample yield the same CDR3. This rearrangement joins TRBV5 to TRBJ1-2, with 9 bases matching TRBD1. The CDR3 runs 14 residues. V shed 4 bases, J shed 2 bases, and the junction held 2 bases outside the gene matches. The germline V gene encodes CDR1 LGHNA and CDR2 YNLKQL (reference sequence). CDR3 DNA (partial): TGTGCCAGCAGCCCCGGGACAGGGAACTCC. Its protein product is CASSPGTGNS. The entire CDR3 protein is CASSPGTGNSDYTF.

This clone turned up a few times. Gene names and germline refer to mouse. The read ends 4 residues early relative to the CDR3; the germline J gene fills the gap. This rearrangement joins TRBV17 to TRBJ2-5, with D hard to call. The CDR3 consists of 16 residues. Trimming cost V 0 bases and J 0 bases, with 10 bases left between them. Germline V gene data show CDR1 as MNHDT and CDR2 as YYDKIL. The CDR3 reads CASSRDPSLNQDTQYF. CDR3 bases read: TGTGCTAGCAGTAGAGATCCCAGTCTTAACCAAGAC.

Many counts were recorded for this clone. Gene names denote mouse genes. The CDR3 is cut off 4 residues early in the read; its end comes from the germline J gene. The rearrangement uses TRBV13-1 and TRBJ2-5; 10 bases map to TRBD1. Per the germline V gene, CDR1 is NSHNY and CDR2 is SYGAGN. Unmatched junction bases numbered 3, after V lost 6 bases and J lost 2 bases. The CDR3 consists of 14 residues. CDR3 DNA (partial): TGTGCCAGCACCCGACAGGGGGCCCAAGAC. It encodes CASTRQGAQD. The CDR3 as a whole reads CASTRQGAQDTQYF.

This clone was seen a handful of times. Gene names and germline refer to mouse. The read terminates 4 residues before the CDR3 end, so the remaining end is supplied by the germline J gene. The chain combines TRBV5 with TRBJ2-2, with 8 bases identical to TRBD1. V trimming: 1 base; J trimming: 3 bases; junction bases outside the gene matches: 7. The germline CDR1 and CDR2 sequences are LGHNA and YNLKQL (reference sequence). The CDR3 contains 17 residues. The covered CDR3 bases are TGTGCCAGCAGCCAAGTCCCCCTGGACAGGGACACCGGG. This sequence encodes CASSQVPLDRDTG. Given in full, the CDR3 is CASSQVPLDRDTGQLYF.

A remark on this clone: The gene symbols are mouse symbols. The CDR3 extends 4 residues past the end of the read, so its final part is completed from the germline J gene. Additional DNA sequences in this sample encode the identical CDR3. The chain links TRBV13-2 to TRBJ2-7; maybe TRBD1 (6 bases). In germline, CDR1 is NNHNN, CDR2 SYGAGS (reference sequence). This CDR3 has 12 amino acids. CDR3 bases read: TGTGCCAGCGGTGATGACAGGGAT. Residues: CASGDDRD. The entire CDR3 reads CASGDDRDEQYF.